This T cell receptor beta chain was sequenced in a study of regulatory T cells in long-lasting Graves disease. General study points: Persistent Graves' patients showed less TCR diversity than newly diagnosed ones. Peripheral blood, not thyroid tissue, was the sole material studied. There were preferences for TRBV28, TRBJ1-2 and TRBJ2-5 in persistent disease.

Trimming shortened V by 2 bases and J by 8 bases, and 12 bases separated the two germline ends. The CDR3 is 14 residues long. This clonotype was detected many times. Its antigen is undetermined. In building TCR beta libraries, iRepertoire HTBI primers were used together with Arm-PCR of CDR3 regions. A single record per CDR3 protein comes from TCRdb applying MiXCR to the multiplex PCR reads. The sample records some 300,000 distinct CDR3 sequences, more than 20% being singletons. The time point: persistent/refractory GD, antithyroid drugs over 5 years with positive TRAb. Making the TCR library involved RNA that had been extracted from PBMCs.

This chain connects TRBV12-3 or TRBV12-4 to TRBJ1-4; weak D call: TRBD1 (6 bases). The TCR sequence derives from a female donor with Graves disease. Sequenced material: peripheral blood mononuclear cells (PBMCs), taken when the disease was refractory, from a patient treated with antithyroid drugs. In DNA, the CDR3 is TGTGCCAGCAGTTTAAAGGGGGGACGGGAAAAACTGTTTTTT. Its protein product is CASSLKGGREKLFF.